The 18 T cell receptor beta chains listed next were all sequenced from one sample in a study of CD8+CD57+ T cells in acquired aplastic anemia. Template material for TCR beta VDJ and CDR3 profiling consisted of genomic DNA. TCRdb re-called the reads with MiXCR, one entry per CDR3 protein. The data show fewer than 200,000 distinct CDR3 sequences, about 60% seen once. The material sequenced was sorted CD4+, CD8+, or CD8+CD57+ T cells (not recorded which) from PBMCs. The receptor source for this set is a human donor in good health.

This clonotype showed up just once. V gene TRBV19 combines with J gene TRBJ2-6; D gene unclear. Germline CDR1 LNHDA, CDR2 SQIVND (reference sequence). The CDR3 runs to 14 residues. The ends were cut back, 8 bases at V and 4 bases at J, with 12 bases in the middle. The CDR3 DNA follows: TGTGCCAGTGCCAGGACGGCCGGGGCCAACGTCCTGACTTTC. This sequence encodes CASARTAGANVLTF.

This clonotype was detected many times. CDR3 in amino acids: CSARENYGYTF. In DNA form, the CDR3 reads TGCAGTGCTAGAGAGAACTATGGCTACACCTTC. This sequence joins TRBV20-1 and TRBJ1-2, with no clear D. CDR1 is DFQATT and CDR2 is SNEGSKA in the germline V gene (reference sequence). Trimming took off 0 bases at V and 2 bases at J, with 1 base between the two ends. This CDR3 comprises 11 residues.

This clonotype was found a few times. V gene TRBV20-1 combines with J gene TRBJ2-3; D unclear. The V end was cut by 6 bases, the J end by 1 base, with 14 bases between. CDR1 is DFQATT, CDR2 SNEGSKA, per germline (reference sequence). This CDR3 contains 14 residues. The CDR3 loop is CSAQTIDGTDTQYF. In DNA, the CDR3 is TGCAGTGCCCAGACCATAGACGGCACAGATACGCAGTATTTT.

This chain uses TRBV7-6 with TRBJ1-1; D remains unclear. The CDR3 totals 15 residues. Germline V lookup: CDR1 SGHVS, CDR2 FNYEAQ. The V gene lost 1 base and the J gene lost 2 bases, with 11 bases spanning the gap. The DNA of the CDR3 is TGTGCCAGCAGCTTAGGCCCAGAAGCTAACACTGAAGCTTTCTTT. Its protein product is CASSLGPEANTEAFF.

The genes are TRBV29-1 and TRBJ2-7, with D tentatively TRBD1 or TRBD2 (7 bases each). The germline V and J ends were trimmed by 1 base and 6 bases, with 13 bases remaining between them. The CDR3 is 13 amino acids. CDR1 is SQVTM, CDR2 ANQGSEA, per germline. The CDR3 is CSVEAGGGLEQYF. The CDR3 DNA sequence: TGCAGCGTTGAAGCAGGGGGAGGGCTCGAGCAGTACTTC.

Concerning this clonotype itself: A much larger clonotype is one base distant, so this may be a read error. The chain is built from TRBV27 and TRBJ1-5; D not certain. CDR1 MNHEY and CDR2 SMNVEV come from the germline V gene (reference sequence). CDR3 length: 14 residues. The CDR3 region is CANSETGSNQPQHF. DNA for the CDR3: TGTGCCAACAGTGAGACGGGGAGCAATCAGCCCCAGCATTTT.

The CDR3 region is CSVDSGRDTEAFF. The CDR3 DNA reads as TGCAGCGTTGATTCAGGGAGGGACACTGAAGCTTTCTTT. The J gene is TRBJ1-1, the V gene TRBV29-1, with D tentatively TRBD1 (5 bases). The V end lost 3 bases, the J end lost 3 bases, and 11 bases lay between the germline ends. Germline CDR1 and CDR2: SQVTM and ANQGSEA. The CDR3 sequence is 13 residues long.

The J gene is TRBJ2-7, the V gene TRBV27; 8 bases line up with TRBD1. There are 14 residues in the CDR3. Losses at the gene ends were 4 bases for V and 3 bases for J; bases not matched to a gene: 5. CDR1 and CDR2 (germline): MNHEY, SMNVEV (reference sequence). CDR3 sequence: CASSWTGSDYEQYF. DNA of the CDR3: TGTGCCAGCAGTTGGACAGGGTCTGACTACGAGCAGTACTTC.

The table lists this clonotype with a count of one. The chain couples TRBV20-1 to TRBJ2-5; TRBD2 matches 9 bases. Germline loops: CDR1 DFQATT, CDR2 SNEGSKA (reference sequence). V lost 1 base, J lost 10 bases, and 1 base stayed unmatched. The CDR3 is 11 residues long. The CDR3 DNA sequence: TGCAGTGCTAGAGGACTAGCGGACCAGTACTTC. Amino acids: CSARGLADQYF.

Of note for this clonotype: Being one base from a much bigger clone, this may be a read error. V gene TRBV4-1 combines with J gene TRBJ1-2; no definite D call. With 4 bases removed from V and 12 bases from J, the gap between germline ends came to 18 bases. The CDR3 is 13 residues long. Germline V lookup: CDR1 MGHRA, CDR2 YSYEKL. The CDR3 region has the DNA TGCGCCAGCAGCCCAGATCCGGCCGATTTGAACACCTTC. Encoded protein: CASSPDPADLNTF.

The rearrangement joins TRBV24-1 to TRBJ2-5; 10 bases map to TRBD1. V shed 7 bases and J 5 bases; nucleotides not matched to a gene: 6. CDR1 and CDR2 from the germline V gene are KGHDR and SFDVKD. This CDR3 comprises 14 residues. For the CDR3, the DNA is TGTGCCACCAGCAGACAGGGGGCCGGGGAGACCCAGTACTTC. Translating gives CATSRQGAGETQYF.

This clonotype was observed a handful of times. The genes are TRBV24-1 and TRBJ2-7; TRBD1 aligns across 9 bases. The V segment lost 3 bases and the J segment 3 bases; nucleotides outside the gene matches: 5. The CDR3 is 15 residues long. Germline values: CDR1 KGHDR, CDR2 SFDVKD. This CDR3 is CATSDPGTGNYEQYF. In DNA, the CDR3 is TGTGCCACCAGTGATCCCGGGACAGGGAACTACGAGCAGTACTTC.

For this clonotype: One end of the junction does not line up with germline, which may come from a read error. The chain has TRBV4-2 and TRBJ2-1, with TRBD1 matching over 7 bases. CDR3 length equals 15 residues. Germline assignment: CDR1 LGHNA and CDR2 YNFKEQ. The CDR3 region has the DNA TGTGCCAGCAGCCTAGGACAGGCAGGCTACAATAAGCAGTTCTTC. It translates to CASSLGQAGYNKQFF.

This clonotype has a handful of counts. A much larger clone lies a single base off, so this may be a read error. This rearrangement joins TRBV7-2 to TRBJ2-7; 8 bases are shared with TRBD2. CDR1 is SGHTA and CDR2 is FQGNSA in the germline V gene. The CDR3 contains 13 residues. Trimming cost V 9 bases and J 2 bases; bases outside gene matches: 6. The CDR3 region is CASSSGAAYEQYF. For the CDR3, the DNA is TGTGCCAGTAGTAGCGGGGCGGCCTACGAGCAGTACTTC.

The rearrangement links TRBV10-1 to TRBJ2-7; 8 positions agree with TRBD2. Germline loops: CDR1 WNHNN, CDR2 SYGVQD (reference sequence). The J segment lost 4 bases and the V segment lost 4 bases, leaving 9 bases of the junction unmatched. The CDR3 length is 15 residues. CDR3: CASSGAGTRGYEQYF. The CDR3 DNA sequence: TGCGCCAGCAGTGGAGCCGGGACTAGAGGGTACGAGCAGTACTTC.

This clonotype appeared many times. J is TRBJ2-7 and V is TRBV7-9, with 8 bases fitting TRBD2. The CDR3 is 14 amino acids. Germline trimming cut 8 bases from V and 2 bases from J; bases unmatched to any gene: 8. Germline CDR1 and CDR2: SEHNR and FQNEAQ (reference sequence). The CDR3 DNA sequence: TGTGCCAGCGGAACTAGCGGATCGACCTACGAGCAGTACTTC. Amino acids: CASGTSGSTYEQYF. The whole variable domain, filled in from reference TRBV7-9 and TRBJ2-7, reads DTGVSQNPRHKITKRGQNVTFRCDPISEHNRLYWYRQTLGQGPEFLTYFQNEAQLEKSRLLSDRFSAERPKGSFSTLEIQRTEQGDSAMYLCASGTSGSTYEQYFGPGTRLTVT.

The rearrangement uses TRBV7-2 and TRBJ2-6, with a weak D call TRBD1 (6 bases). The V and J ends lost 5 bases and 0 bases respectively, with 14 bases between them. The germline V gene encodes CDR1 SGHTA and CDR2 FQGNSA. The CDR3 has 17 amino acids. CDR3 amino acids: CASSPDRYRSGANVLTF. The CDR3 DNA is TGTGCCAGCAGCCCAGACAGGTACCGCTCTGGGGCCAACGTCCTGACTTTC.

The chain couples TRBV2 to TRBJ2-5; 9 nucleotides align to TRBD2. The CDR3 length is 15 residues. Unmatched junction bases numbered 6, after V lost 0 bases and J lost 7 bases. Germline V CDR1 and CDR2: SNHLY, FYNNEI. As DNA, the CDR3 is TGTGCCAGCAGTGAAGCGGGCGGGGGGGCCGGGACCCAGTACTTC. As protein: CASSEAGGGAGTQYF.